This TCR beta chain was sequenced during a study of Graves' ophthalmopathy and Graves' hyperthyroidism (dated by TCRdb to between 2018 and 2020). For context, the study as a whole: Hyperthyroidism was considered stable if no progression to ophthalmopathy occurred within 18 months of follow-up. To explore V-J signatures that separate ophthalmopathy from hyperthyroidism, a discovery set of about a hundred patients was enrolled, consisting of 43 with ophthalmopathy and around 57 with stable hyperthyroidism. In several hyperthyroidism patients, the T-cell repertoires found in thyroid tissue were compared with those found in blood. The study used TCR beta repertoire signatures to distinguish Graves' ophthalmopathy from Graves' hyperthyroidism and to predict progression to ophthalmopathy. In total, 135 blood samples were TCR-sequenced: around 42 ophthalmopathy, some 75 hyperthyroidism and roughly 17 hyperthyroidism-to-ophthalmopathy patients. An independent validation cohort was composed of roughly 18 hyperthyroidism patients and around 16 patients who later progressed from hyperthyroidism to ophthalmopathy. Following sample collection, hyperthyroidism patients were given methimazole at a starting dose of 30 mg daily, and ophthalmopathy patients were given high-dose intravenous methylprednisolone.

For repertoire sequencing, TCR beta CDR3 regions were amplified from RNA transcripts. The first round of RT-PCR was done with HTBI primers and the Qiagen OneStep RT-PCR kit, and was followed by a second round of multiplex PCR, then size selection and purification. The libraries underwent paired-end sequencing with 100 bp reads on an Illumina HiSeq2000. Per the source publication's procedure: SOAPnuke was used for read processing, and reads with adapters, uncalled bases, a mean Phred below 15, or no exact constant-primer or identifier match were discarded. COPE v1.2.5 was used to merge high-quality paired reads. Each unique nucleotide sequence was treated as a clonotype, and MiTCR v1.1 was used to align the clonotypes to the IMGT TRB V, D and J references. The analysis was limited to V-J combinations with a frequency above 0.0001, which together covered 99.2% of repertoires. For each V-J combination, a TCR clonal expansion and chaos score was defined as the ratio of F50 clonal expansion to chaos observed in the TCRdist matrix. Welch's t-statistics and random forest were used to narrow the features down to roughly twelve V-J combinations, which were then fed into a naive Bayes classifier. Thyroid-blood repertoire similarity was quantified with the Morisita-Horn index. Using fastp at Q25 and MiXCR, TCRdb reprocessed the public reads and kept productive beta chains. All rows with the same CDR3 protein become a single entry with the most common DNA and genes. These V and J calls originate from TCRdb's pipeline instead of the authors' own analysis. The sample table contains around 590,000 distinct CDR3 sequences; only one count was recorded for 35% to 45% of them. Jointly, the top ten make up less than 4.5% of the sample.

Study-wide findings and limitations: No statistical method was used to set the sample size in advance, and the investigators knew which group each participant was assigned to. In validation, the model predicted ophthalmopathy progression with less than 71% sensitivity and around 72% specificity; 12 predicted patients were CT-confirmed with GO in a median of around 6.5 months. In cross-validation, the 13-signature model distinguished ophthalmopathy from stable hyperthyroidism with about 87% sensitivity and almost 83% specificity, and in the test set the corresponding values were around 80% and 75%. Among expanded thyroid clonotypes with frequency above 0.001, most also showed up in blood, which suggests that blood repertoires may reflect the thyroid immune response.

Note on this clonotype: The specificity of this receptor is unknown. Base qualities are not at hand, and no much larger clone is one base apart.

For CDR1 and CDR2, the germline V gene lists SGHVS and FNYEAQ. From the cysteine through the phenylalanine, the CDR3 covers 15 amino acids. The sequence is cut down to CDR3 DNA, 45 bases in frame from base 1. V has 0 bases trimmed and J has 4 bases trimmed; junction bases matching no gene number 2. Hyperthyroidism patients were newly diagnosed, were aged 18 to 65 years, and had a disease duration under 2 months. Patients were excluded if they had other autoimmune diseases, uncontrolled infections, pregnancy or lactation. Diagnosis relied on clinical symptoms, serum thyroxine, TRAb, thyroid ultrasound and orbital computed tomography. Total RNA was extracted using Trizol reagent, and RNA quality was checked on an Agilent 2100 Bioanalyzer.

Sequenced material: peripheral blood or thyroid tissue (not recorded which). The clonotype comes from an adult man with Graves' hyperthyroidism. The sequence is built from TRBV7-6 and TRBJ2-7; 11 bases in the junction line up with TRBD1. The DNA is TGTGCCAGCAGCTTAGCGGGACAGGGGGAGTACGAGCAGTACTTC. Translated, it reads CASSLAGQGEYEQYF. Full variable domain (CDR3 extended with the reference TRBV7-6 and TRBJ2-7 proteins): GAGVSQSPRYKVTKRGQDVALRCDPISGHVSLYWYRQALGQGPEFLTYFNYEAQQDKSGLPNDRFSAERPEGSISTLTIQRTEQRDSAMYRCASSLAGQGEYEQYFGPGTRLTVT.